This T cell receptor beta chain was found in a study of blood T cell repertoires in COVID-19. Study-wide context: There were acute and convalescent COVID-19 samples, and they came from the United States, Italy and Spain. Nucleic acid was either cDNA or gDNA, and it came from T cells, B-cell-depleted T cells, or PBMCs.

The trim removed 6 bases at V and 4 bases at J, leaving 3 bases unmatched. CDR3 length: 13 residues. The germline V gene has CDR1 MDHEN and CDR2 SYDVKM. Original methodology: Quantification of nucleated cells was approximated via reference gene primer amplification. Clones were sequenced by immunoSEQ multiplex PCR, and TCRdb holds only the in-frame ones, with some missing. V and J calls and clone size are those listed in that table; D and trimming were worked out from the DNA. The sample shows about 120,000 clones, 65% to 90% of them seen only once. The sample comprised peripheral blood. V and J are TRBV28 and TRBJ1-5, with TRBD1 matching 7 bases. The sequence was obtained from a woman at least 80 years old with acute or convalescent COVID-19. The CDR3 protein is CASRGQFNQPQHF. The CDR3 nucleotides read TGTGCCAGCAGGGGACAGTTTAATCAGCCCCAGCATTTT.